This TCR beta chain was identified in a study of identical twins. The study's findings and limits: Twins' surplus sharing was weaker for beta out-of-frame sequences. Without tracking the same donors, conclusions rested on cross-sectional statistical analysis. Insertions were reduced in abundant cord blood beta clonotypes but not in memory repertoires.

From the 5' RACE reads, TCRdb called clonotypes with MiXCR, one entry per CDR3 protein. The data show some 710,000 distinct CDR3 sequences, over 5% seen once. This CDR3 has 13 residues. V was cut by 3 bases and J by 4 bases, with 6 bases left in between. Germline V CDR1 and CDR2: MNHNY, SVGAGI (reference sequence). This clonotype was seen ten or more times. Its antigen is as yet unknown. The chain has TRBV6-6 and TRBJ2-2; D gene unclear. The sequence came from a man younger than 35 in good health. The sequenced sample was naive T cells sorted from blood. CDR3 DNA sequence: TGTGCCAGCAGTTATTGGGGCACCGGGGAGCTGTTTTTT. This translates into CASSYWGTGELFF.